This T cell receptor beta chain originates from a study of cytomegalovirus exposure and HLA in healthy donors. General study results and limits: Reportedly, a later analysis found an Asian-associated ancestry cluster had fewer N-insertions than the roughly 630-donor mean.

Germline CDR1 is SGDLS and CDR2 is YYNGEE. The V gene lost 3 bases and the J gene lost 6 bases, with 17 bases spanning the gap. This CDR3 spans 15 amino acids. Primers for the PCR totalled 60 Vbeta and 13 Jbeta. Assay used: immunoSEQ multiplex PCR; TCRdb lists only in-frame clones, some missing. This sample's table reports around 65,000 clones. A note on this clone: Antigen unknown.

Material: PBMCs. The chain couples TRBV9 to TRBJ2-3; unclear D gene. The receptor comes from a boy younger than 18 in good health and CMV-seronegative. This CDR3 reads CASSGSPPDADTQYF. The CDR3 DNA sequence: TGTGCCAGCAGCGGAAGTCCCCCCGATGCGGATACGCAGTATTTT.